The 32 T cell receptor beta chains presented below share a single source sample, sequenced in a study of T cell responses to AZD1222 COVID-19 vaccine. The data were produced by immunoSEQ multiplex PCR, yet TCRdb's version contains in-frame clones alone and is incomplete. The sample carries around 150,000 clones, 80% to 95% recorded once. The material was peripheral blood, obtained 28 days after the second AZD1222 dose. The receptor source for this set is an adult who received the AZD1222 COVID-19 vaccine.

The rearrangement links TRBV2 to TRBJ2-7; D might be TRBD1 or TRBD2, each matching 5 bases. The germline V gene has CDR1 SNHLY and CDR2 FYNNEI. The CDR3 length is 15 residues. Between the trimmed V and J ends, which lost 2 bases and 0 bases, there was a span of 11 bases. Written as DNA, the CDR3 is TGTGCCAGCAGTGAAACACCGGGACCCTCCTACGAGCAGTACTTC. As protein: CASSETPGPSYEQYF. Full variable domain (remainder filled in from reference TRBV2 and TRBJ2-7): EPEVTQTPSHQVTQMGQEVILRCVPISNHLYFYWYRQILGQKVEFLVSFYNNEISEKSEIFDDQFSVERPDGSNFTLKIRSTKLEDSAMYFCASSETPGPSYEQYFGPGTRLTVT.

CDR3 loop: CASSDGGSNQPQHF. CDR3 coding DNA: TGTGCCAGCAGTGACGGGGGGAGCAATCAGCCCCAGCATTTT. This chain links TRBV6-2 or TRBV6-3 with TRBJ1-5, with D possibly matching TRBD1 (5 bases). This CDR3 is built from 14 residues. Looked up from germline, CDR1 is MNHEY and CDR2 is SVGEGT. V was pared by 5 bases and J by 1 base, with 9 bases between.

V usage is TRBV28 and J usage is TRBJ1-3; D gene uncertain. Trimming removed 3 bases from V and 4 bases from J, with 13 bases in between. Germline CDR1 reads MDHEN; CDR2 reads SYDVKM. The CDR3 totals 15 residues. CDR3 residues: CASSFSRSVGNTIYF. The CDR3 DNA reads TGTGCCAGCAGTTTTAGCCGGTCGGTGGGAAACACCATATATTTT.

The chain links TRBV27 to TRBJ1-6; perhaps TRBD1 as D (5 bases). V was shortened by 6 bases and J by 6 bases, with 15 bases between the two germline ends. The CDR3 is 15 residues long. Germline CDR1 MNHEY, CDR2 SMNVEV (reference sequence). The CDR3 reads CASRGGGHINSPLHF. CDR3 nucleotide sequence: TGTGCCAGCAGAGGAGGAGGACACATTAATTCACCCCTCCACTTT.

The chain recombines TRBV2 with TRBJ1-5, with a possible D match to TRBD1 (6 bases). CDR1 SNHLY and CDR2 FYNNEI come from the germline V gene. Between the trimmed V and J ends, which lost 4 bases and 9 bases, there was a span of 10 bases. The CDR3 sequence is 12 residues long. The CDR3 DNA is TGTGCCAGCAGTGTCGGGACACGGCCCCAGCATTTT. This translates into CASSVGTRPQHF.

The chain couples TRBV7-9 to TRBJ1-2; maybe TRBD1 (6 bases). V dropped 5 bases and J dropped 1 base, with 11 bases sitting between them. This CDR3 has 14 residues. CDR1 and CDR2 (germline): SEHNR, FQNEAQ (reference sequence). The CDR3 loop is CASSGDTSNYGYTF. The CDR3 bases are TGTGCCAGCAGCGGGGACACCAGTAACTATGGCTACACCTTC.

The rearrangement uses TRBV20-1 and TRBJ1-2; no definite D call. The CDR3 has 11 amino acids. V dropped 5 bases and J dropped 6 bases, with 10 bases sitting between them. Per the germline V gene, CDR1 is DFQATT and CDR2 is SNEGSKA (reference sequence). The CDR3, as DNA: TGCAGTGCTGGGGTCGAGGATGGCTACACCTTC. It encodes CSAGVEDGYTF.

V is TRBV30 and J is TRBJ2-5, with 9 positions matching TRBD2. The CDR3 is made up of 14 amino acids. CDR1 is GTSNPN, CDR2 SVGIG, per germline (reference sequence). V gave up 0 bases and J gave up 5 bases; unmatched junction bases: 4. The chain's CDR3 is CAWSVELAGETQYF. CDR3 nucleotide sequence: TGTGCCTGGAGTGTAGAACTAGCGGGTGAGACCCAGTACTTC.

V and J are TRBV7-9 and TRBJ1-6, with 7 bases matching TRBD1. The CDR3 consists of 14 residues. V shed 5 bases, J shed 10 bases, and the junction held 8 bases outside the gene matches. Germline V gene data show CDR1 as SEHNR and CDR2 as FQNEAQ (reference sequence). CDR3 amino acids: CASSDTGVRSPLHF. In DNA, the CDR3 is TGTGCCAGCAGCGATACAGGGGTTCGGTCACCCCTCCACTTT. Combining the CDR3 with reference TRBV7-9 and TRBJ1-6 gives the whole variable domain DTGVSQNPRHKITKRGQNVTFRCDPISEHNRLYWYRQTLGQGPEFLTYFQNEAQLEKSRLLSDRFSAERPKGSFSTLEIQRTEQGDSAMYLCASSDTGVRSPLHFGNGTRLTVT.

DNA of the CDR3: TGTGCCAGCAGCTTGTATAGCGGGACTTACAATGAGCAGTTCTTC. This codes for CASSLYSGTYNEQFF. The chain has TRBV5-4 and TRBJ2-1; TRBD2 matches at 8 bases. Germline-derived CDR1 and CDR2 are SGHNT and YYREEE (reference sequence). CDR3 length: 15 amino acids. Trimming took 1 base from V and 4 from J; bases not matched to a gene: 4.

V gene TRBV2 combines with J gene TRBJ2-1; TRBD1 is a possible D gene (5 bases). The CDR3 totals 16 residues. The germline V gene encodes CDR1 SNHLY and CDR2 FYNNEI. Between the trimmed V and J ends, which lost 4 bases and 3 bases, there was a span of 16 bases. Written as DNA, the CDR3 is TGTGCCAGCAGTGGGGCTCCAGGGTATGGCTACAATGAGCAGTTCTTC. The encoded protein is CASSGAPGYGYNEQFF.

The chain employs TRBV7-8 and TRBJ2-5; D is uncertain. Deletions cut 1 base from V and 1 base from J, with 7 bases between. The CDR3 contains 14 residues. CDR1 is SGHVS and CDR2 is FQNEAQ in the germline V gene. The CDR3 reads CASSLGTTQETQYF. In DNA, the CDR3 is TGTGCCAGCAGCTTAGGGACGACCCAAGAGACCCAGTACTTC.

The chain carries TRBV19 and TRBJ1-2; D is possibly TRBD1 (5 bases). Germline V gives CDR1 LNHDA, CDR2 SQIVND (reference sequence). The CDR3 is 14 residues long. Trimming took off 4 bases at V and 4 bases at J, with 13 bases between the two ends. The chain's CDR3 is CASSNSGQRYGYTF. CDR3 bases: TGTGCCAGTAGTAACTCAGGGCAGCGCTATGGCTACACCTTC.

This clone was seen repeatedly, ten times or more. The J gene is TRBJ2-5, the V gene TRBV5-1, with a tentative D call TRBD2 (5 bases). CDR3 length: 13 residues. Germline CDR1 is SGHRS and CDR2 is YFSETQ. With 1 base removed from V and 4 bases from J, the gap between germline ends came to 8 bases. The CDR3 loop is CASSLREVETQYF. CDR3 DNA sequence: TGCGCCAGCAGCTTGCGGGAAGTAGAGACCCAGTACTTC. The full variable domain, completed using reference TRBV5-1 and TRBJ2-5, is KAGVTQTPRYLIKTRGQQVTLSCSPISGHRSVSWYQQTPGQGLQFLFEYFSETQRNKGNFPGRFSGRQFSNSRSEMNVSTLELGDSALYLCASSLREVETQYFGPGTRLLVL.

V and J are TRBV27 and TRBJ2-2, with 11 bases aligning to TRBD1. Losses at the gene ends were 10 bases for V and 4 bases for J; bases not matched to a gene: 8. The CDR3 extends over 15 amino acids. Germline values: CDR1 MNHEY, CDR2 SMNVEV (reference sequence). The CDR3 loop is CATLRDRGSTGELFF. The DNA for the CDR3 is TGTGCCACCCTACGGGACAGGGGGTCCACCGGGGAGCTGTTTTTT.

Details on this clone: The sample carries other DNA sequences with the same CDR3. V gene TRBV5-1 combines with J gene TRBJ2-3; 9 positions agree with TRBD2. V trimming: 0 bases; J trimming: 1 base; junction bases outside the gene matches: 0. This CDR3 region has 15 residues. Per the germline V gene, CDR1 is SGHRS and CDR2 is YFSETQ. CDR3 DNA: TGCGCCAGCAGCTTGGGACTAGCGGGCACAGATACGCAGTATTTT. Translated: CASSLGLAGTDTQYF. Full variable domain (rest looked up from reference TRBV5-1 and TRBJ2-3): KAGVTQTPRYLIKTRGQQVTLSCSPISGHRSVSWYQQTPGQGLQFLFEYFSETQRNKGNFPGRFSGRQFSNSRSEMNVSTLELGDSALYLCASSLGLAGTDTQYFGPGTRLTVL.

This clone came up a few times. The genes are TRBV9 and TRBJ1-1, with a possible D match to TRBD1 (5 bases). Germline lookup yields CDR1 SGDLS and CDR2 YYNGEE. Trimming removed 0 bases from V and 6 bases from J, with 9 bases in between. CDR3 length: 13 residues. CDR3 DNA: TGTGCCAGCAGCGTAGTGTCGACAGCTGAAGCTTTCTTT. Protein: CASSVVSTAEAFF. The full variable domain, its missing parts supplied by reference TRBV9 and TRBJ1-1, is DSGVTQTPKHLITATGQRVTLRCSPRSGDLSVYWYQQSLDQGLQFLIQYYNGEERAKGNILERFSAQQFPDLHSELNLSSLELGDSALYFCASSVVSTAEAFFGQGTRLTVV.

CDR3 protein: CASRRTGNTEAFF. CDR3 coding DNA: TGTGCCAGTAGAAGGACGGGGAACACTGAAGCTTTCTTT. This rearrangement joins TRBV19 to TRBJ1-1; the D is unclear. The CDR3 consists of 13 residues. Germline values: CDR1 LNHDA, CDR2 SQIVND (reference sequence). V was clipped by 6 bases and J by 1 base, with 9 bases between them.

The chain uses TRBV19 and TRBJ2-1; D gene uncertain. Germline V gene data show CDR1 as LNHDA and CDR2 as SQIVND (reference sequence). The CDR3 sequence is 13 residues long. Trimming pared 8 bases from V and 5 bases from J, leaving 13 bases between. CDR3 DNA: TGTGCCAGTTCGTGGCTAGGTCACAATGAGCAGTTCTTC. Translation gives CASSWLGHNEQFF.

The V call is TRBV7-9, the J call TRBJ1-2; 9 bases map to TRBD1. Trimming cost V 6 bases and J 4 bases; bases outside gene matches: 6. The CDR3 extends over 14 amino acids. Germline-derived CDR1 and CDR2 are SEHNR and FQNEAQ (reference sequence). The DNA for the CDR3 is TGTGCCAGCAGACGAGGACAGGGGATCTATGGCTACACCTTC. Residues: CASRRGQGIYGYTF.

The J gene is TRBJ2-1, the V gene TRBV5-1, with 8 bases matching TRBD1. CDR1 is SGHRS and CDR2 is YFSETQ in the germline V gene. CDR3 length: 14 residues. The V segment lost 3 bases and the J segment 3 bases; nucleotides outside the gene matches: 2. The CDR3 region has the DNA TGCGCCAGCAGCTCAGGGGGCAACTACAATGAGCAGTTCTTC. Protein product: CASSSGGNYNEQFF. Full variable domain (remainder filled in from reference TRBV5-1 and TRBJ2-1): KAGVTQTPRYLIKTRGQQVTLSCSPISGHRSVSWYQQTPGQGLQFLFEYFSETQRNKGNFPGRFSGRQFSNSRSEMNVSTLELGDSALYLCASSSGGNYNEQFFGPGTRLTVL.

The rearrangement links TRBV20-1 to TRBJ1-1, with 8 nucleotides matching TRBD1. Germline values: CDR1 DFQATT, CDR2 SNEGSKA (reference sequence). V lost 3 bases, J lost 10 bases, and 7 bases stayed unmatched. The CDR3 has 12 residues. CDR3 sequence reads: CSASSGGSLAFF. The DNA of the CDR3 is TGCAGTGCTAGTTCAGGGGGCAGTCTAGCTTTCTTT.

The CDR3 nucleotides are TGTGCCAGCAGCCTAGGGACAGGGGGCGGTGGCACTGAAGCTTTCTTT. Its translation: CASSLGTGGGGTEAFF. The genes are TRBV11-3 and TRBJ1-1, with 12 bases identical to TRBD1. V shed 5 bases and J 4 bases; nucleotides not matched to a gene: 8. Germline CDR1 is SGHNT and CDR2 is YENEEA. The CDR3 covers 16 residues.

J is TRBJ2-7 and V is TRBV10-2, with 10 bases fitting TRBD1. V lost 7 bases to trimming and J lost 6 bases; unmatched junction nucleotides: 6. CDR1 and CDR2 from the germline V gene are WSHSY and SAAADI. The CDR3 is made up of 13 amino acids. CDR3 sequence (DNA): TGCGCCAGCACCCGACAGGGGGCGGGCGAGCAGTACTTC. Encoded protein: CASTRQGAGEQYF.

J is TRBJ2-3 and V is TRBV6-1; D ambiguous. Per the germline V gene, CDR1 is MNHNS and CDR2 is SASEGT. The CDR3 runs to 15 residues. V was pared by 1 base and J by 1 base, with 9 bases between. The CDR3 here is CASSEEAQRTDTQYF. The DNA for the CDR3 is TGTGCCAGCAGTGAAGAGGCACAGCGCACAGATACGCAGTATTTT.

The chain recombines TRBV5-1 with TRBJ1-2; the D is unclear. V dropped 2 bases and J dropped 0 bases, with 14 bases sitting between them. Per the germline V gene, CDR1 is SGHRS and CDR2 is YFSETQ. The CDR3 sequence is 16 residues long. The CDR3 bases are TGCGCCAGCAGCTTAGCCGGAGGACCTACTAACTATGGCTACACCTTC. It specifies CASSLAGGPTNYGYTF.

The genes are TRBV19 and TRBJ1-1; TRBD1 agrees at 9 bases. The CDR3 sequence is 16 residues long. Germline assignment: CDR1 LNHDA and CDR2 SQIVND (reference sequence). Trimming took 3 bases from V and 7 from J; bases not matched to a gene: 12. CDR3 amino acids: CASSMGGRNRGREAFF. CDR3 coding DNA: TGTGCCAGTAGTATGGGGGGCCGCAACAGGGGGCGTGAAGCTTTCTTT.

This chain uses TRBV6-5 with TRBJ2-7; 11 nucleotides agree with TRBD2. V was pared by 7 bases and J by 7 bases, with 9 bases of the junction left unmatched. CDR1 is MNHEY, CDR2 SVGAGI, per germline. The CDR3 is 14 residues long. The CDR3 spells CASTNSGRAGEQYF. Here the CDR3 DNA reads TGTGCCAGCACCAATAGCGGGAGGGCCGGGGAGCAGTACTTC.

The chain has TRBV2 and TRBJ2-1, with TRBD2 identical over 9 bases. Germline assignment: CDR1 SNHLY and CDR2 FYNNEI. The CDR3 sequence is 15 residues long. Losses at the gene ends were 4 bases for V and 4 bases for J; bases not matched to a gene: 5. This CDR3 is CASSGRLADYNEQFF. The CDR3 region has the DNA TGTGCCAGCAGTGGGAGACTAGCGGATTACAATGAGCAGTTCTTC.

This clone was observed once. The chain has TRBV2 and TRBJ1-3, with unresolved D. CDR1 SNHLY and CDR2 FYNNEI come from the germline V gene. Trimming pared 5 bases from V and 0 bases from J, leaving 8 bases between. This CDR3 comprises 14 residues. The CDR3 bases are TGTGCCAGCAGTTCCGGGATCTCTGGAAACACCATATATTTT. As protein: CASSSGISGNTIYF.

V usage is TRBV10-3 and J usage is TRBJ2-5; possibly TRBD1 for D (6 bases). The CDR3 contains 13 residues. Per germline, CDR1 ENHRY and CDR2 SYGVKD. V lost 6 bases and J 1 base, leaving 9 bases between the germline ends. CDR3 nucleotides: TGTGCCATCAGAGAGGACAGCCAAGAGACCCAGTACTTC. It yields the protein CAIREDSQETQYF.

Concerning this clone: The same CDR3 can be traced to other DNA sequences in this sample. J is TRBJ1-1 and V is TRBV5-1; 8 bases fit TRBD1. Germline assignment: CDR1 SGHRS and CDR2 YFSETQ. The CDR3 has 14 residues. V shed 2 bases and J 5 bases; nucleotides not matched to a gene: 5. CDR3 sequence reads: CASSFGQGETEAFF. The CDR3 bases are TGCGCCAGCAGCTTCGGACAGGGAGAAACTGAAGCTTTCTTT.